This TCR beta chain is from a study of blood T cell repertoires in COVID-19. The table lists this clone with a count of one. Measured with immunoSEQ multiplex PCR; TCRdb has only the in-frame clones, and not every one. This sample has approximately 280,000 clones, with almost 90% found just once. J lost 3 bases, V lost 6 bases, and 9 bases had no gene match. CDR1 and CDR2 (germline): MDHEN, SYDVKM. The CDR3 totals 15 residues. This TCR was sampled from a woman between 18 and 30 years old with acute COVID-19. The chain joins TRBV28 to TRBJ1-2, with 8 positions matching TRBD1. What was sequenced was PBMCs or T cells enriched from blood (not recorded which). CDR3 sequence (DNA): TGTGCCAGCAGCGCAAACTTGGACAGGGACTATGGCTACACCTTC. Amino acids: CASSANLDRDYGYTF.